One sample yielded the 15 T cell receptor beta chains listed below, sequenced in a study of shared clonotypes between healthy human individuals. Sequencing was performed with immunoSEQ multiplex PCR; in TCRdb, only in-frame clones are kept and a portion is missing. The profile shows about 530,000 clones, 90% to 96% of them singletons. The sequencing sample was made of naive CD4+ T cells sorted from blood. The subset is: CD45RA+ positively selected. The receptors originated from a woman aged 25 to 39 in good health.

The chain carries TRBV11-2 and TRBJ2-3; possible D gene TRBD2, 5 bases. Per the germline V gene, CDR1 is SGHAT and CDR2 is FQNNGV. This CDR3 has 17 residues. The V and J ends lost 1 base and 6 bases respectively, with 20 bases between them. The CDR3 protein is CASSLVIGLRARDTQYF. CDR3 coding DNA: TGTGCCAGCAGCTTAGTTATCGGTTTGAGGGCACGGGATACGCAGTATTTT.

This chain links TRBV10-2 with TRBJ1-2, with TRBD1 as a possible D gene (6 bases). Per the germline V gene, CDR1 is WSHSY and CDR2 is SAAADI. V dropped 4 bases and J dropped 6 bases, with 15 bases sitting between them. This CDR3 comprises 14 residues. Here the CDR3 reads CASSVGGGSNGYTF. The CDR3 coding sequence is TGCGCCAGCAGTGTGGGAGGGGGATCAAATGGCTACACCTTC.

The chain carries TRBV27 and TRBJ2-7, with 9 nucleotides matching TRBD2. CDR1 and CDR2 (germline): MNHEY, SMNVEV (reference sequence). This CDR3 comprises 16 residues. Trimming removed 5 bases from V and 4 bases from J; junction bases left unmatched: 12. CDR3 coding DNA: TGTGCCAGCAGTCATAGCGGGAGAAGACGAGGGTACGAGCAGTACTTC. Translating it yields CASSHSGRRRGYEQYF.

The chain combines TRBV5-1 with TRBJ2-5; 9 bases line up with TRBD2. The germline CDR1 and CDR2 sequences are SGHRS and YFSETQ. J gave up 5 bases and V 0 bases, and 11 bases lay outside the gene matches. The CDR3 extends over 17 amino acids. In nucleotides, the CDR3 is TGCGCCAGCAGCTTGGCCCAGACTAGCGGCGCCGGGGAGACCCAGTACTTC. Translation: CASSLAQTSGAGETQYF.

V and J are TRBV7-9 and TRBJ2-1; perhaps TRBD2 as D (6 bases). V was clipped by 4 bases and J by 3 bases, with 13 bases between them. The CDR3 extends over 15 amino acids. Per the germline V gene, CDR1 is SEHNR and CDR2 is FQNEAQ (reference sequence). CDR3 residues: CASSSQTRYYNEQFF. The CDR3 DNA sequence: TGTGCCAGCAGCTCACAGACTAGATACTACAATGAGCAGTTCTTC.

The chain has TRBV5-4 and TRBJ2-7, with 7 bases identical to TRBD2. Germline-derived CDR1 and CDR2 are SGHNT and YYREEE (reference sequence). The CDR3 is 16 amino acids. The trim removed 3 bases at V and 4 bases at J, leaving 13 bases unmatched. CDR3 amino acids: CASSSTSADGSYEQYF. CDR3 nucleotide sequence: TGTGCCAGCAGCTCTACTAGCGCTGACGGGTCGTACGAGCAGTACTTC. The variable domain in full, with the rest retrieved from reference TRBV5-4 and TRBJ2-7, is ETGVTQSPTHLIKTRGQQVTLRCSSQSGHNTVSWYQQALGQGPQFIFQYYREEENGRGNFPPRFSGLQFPNYSSELNVNALELDDSALYLCASSSTSADGSYEQYFGPGTRLTVT.

J is TRBJ2-7 and V is TRBV19; a weak D match, TRBD1 (5 bases). Trimming left V 4 bases short and J 1 base short, with 11 bases between. The germline CDR1 and CDR2 sequences are LNHDA and SQIVND (reference sequence). The CDR3 has 14 amino acids. In DNA form, the CDR3 reads TGTGCCAGTAGTAATACAGGTTTTTCCTACGAGCAGTACTTC. Amino acids: CASSNTGFSYEQYF.

The CDR3 DNA is TGTGCCAGTAGCTCTCTTACGGGACTAGCGGGTCCTAACGAGCAGTACTTC. Its protein product is CASSSLTGLAGPNEQYF. The V call is TRBV19, the J call TRBJ2-7, with 12 bases lining up with TRBD2. Trimming took 6 bases from V and 5 from J; bases not matched to a gene: 14. The CDR3 extends over 17 amino acids. Germline assignment: CDR1 LNHDA and CDR2 SQIVND (reference sequence).

This chain connects TRBV28 to TRBJ2-3, with a weak D call TRBD2 (6 bases). Between the trimmed V and J ends, which lost 4 bases and 2 bases, there was a span of 13 bases. CDR1 is MDHEN, CDR2 SYDVKM, per germline. The CDR3 sequence is 15 residues long. The CDR3 is CASSSEPGDTDTQYF. CDR3 DNA sequence: TGTGCCAGCAGTTCCGAACCGGGAGACACAGATACGCAGTATTTT.

The V gene is TRBV5-1, the J gene TRBJ2-3; D is possibly TRBD2 (5 bases). The ends were cut back, 0 bases at V and 6 bases at J, with 8 bases in the middle. The CDR3 spans 13 residues. The germline V gene has CDR1 SGHRS and CDR2 YFSETQ. CDR3 sequence reads: CASSLAWRDTQYF. The DNA of the CDR3 is TGCGCCAGCAGCTTGGCCTGGAGGGATACGCAGTATTTT. Full variable domain (rest looked up from reference TRBV5-1 and TRBJ2-3): KAGVTQTPRYLIKTRGQQVTLSCSPISGHRSVSWYQQTPGQGLQFLFEYFSETQRNKGNFPGRFSGRQFSNSRSEMNVSTLELGDSALYLCASSLAWRDTQYFGPGTRLTVL.

As concerns this clone: The same CDR3 arises from other DNA sequences in this sample as well. The rearrangement uses TRBV28 and TRBJ1-4; D is perhaps TRBD1 (6 bases). The CDR3 loop spans 15 amino acids. The germline V and J ends were trimmed by 1 base and 0 bases, with 6 bases remaining between them. Germline-derived CDR1 and CDR2 are MDHEN and SYDVKM. CDR3 sequence: CASSLSGATNEKLFF. CDR3 nucleotides: TGTGCCAGCAGTTTATCAGGGGCAACTAATGAAAAACTGTTTTTT.

This chain uses TRBV5-8 with TRBJ2-3; TRBD2 matches 8 bases. V was pared by 0 bases and J by 4 bases, with 4 bases of the junction left unmatched. This CDR3 spans 15 amino acids. Germline loops: CDR1 SGHTS, CDR2 YDEGEE. The CDR3 is CASSLGSGSPDTQYF. The CDR3 nucleotides read TGTGCCAGCAGCTTGGGCAGCGGGAGCCCAGATACGCAGTATTTT.

The chain uses TRBV7-9 and TRBJ1-5, with D hard to call. CDR3 length equals 14 residues. The V end was cut by 1 base, the J end by 6 bases, with 10 bases between. Germline V gives CDR1 SEHNR, CDR2 FQNEAQ (reference sequence). CDR3: CASSLGGGFQPQHF. The DNA for the CDR3 is TGTGCCAGCAGCTTAGGTGGCGGATTTCAGCCCCAGCATTTT.

The gene calls are TRBV27 and TRBJ2-7; D assignment may be TRBD1 or TRBD2 (6 bases each). Trimming took 4 bases from V and 3 from J, leaving 13 bases between them. This CDR3 contains 14 residues. Germline-derived CDR1 and CDR2 are MNHEY and SMNVEV (reference sequence). CDR3 region: CASSSGGLSYEQYF. The CDR3 coding sequence is TGTGCCAGCAGTTCCGGGGGCCTGAGCTACGAGCAGTACTTC.

The chain combines TRBV9 with TRBJ2-7, with D hard to call. Germline CDR1 is SGDLS and CDR2 is YYNGEE. V was trimmed by 6 bases and J by 7 bases, leaving 20 bases between them. The CDR3 is 14 amino acids. The CDR3 nucleotides read TGTGCCAGCAACCAGCAGCGTAGAGTGGGAGAGCAGTACTTC. Amino acid sequence: CASNQQRRVGEQYF.